Following are 21 T cell receptor beta chains from one sample sequenced in a study of T cells in tuberculosis. Cells were sorted from thawed PBMC rested overnight and stained with GMM-loaded CD1B tetramer, viability dye and anti-CD3. The lipid loaded on the CD1B tetramers was C32 glucose monomycolate from Rhodococcus equi. The assay was immunoSEQ multiplex PCR, and TCRdb's table has in-frame clones only and misses some. The sample comprises approximately 100,000 clones, more than 75% of which are singletons, and around 1.8% rests with the top ten. Sample: CD1b-GMM tetramer-negative cells sorted from PBMCs. These receptors were obtained from an adult woman with latent tuberculosis.

The table lists this clone with a count of one. Written as DNA, the CDR3 is TGTGCCAGCAGCTTAGGTCCCGGGACAGGGCTGGAAAAACTGTTTTTT. Translated: CASSLGPGTGLEKLFF. V is TRBV7-6 and J is TRBJ1-4; TRBD1 matches 9 bases. The ends lost 1 base at V and 8 bases at J; junction bases unmatched: 8. The CDR3 sequence is 16 residues long. The germline gives CDR1 SGHVS, CDR2 FNYEAQ.

The chain has TRBV7-2 and TRBJ2-1, with TRBD2 as a possible D gene (5 bases). The CDR3 totals 13 residues. Germline CDR1 and CDR2: SGHTA and FQGNSA. V was trimmed by 8 bases and J by 7 bases, leaving 15 bases between them. Here the CDR3 DNA reads TGTGCCAGCCGGGTCAGTTCGGGGAATGAGCAGTTCTTC. It codes for CASRVSSGNEQFF.

The table lists this clone with a count of one. The gene calls are TRBV4-3 and TRBJ1-6, with no clear D. The CDR3 is 13 residues long. Trimming pared 2 bases from V and 9 bases from J, leaving 8 bases between. Per germline, CDR1 LGHNA and CDR2 YSLEER. CDR3 amino acids: CASSQTRGSPLHF. The CDR3 bases are TGCGCCAGCAGCCAAACGCGGGGTTCACCCCTCCACTTT.

The chain carries TRBV5-4 and TRBJ1-5; TRBD1 aligns across 8 bases. Germline V gene lookup returns CDR1 SGHNT and CDR2 YYREEE (reference sequence). V shed 2 bases and J 2 bases; nucleotides not matched to a gene: 0. This CDR3 is 14 amino acids long. The CDR3 coding sequence is TGTGCCAGCAGCTTACAGGGGGGCAATCAGCCCCAGCATTTT. It specifies CASSLQGGNQPQHF.

The chain's CDR3 is CASSLSSLLPPGQTNYNEQFF. The CDR3 DNA follows: TGTGCCAGCAGTTTATCGTCTCTACTACCTCCGGGACAGACTAACTACAATGAGCAGTTCTTC. The chain combines TRBV27 with TRBJ2-1; 7 nucleotides match TRBD1. Germline assignment: CDR1 MNHEY and CDR2 SMNVEV (reference sequence). The CDR3 totals 21 residues. The ends lost 0 bases at V and 3 bases at J; junction bases unmatched: 20.

The chain has TRBV19 and TRBJ1-2; a weak D match, TRBD1 (5 bases). Trimming removed 6 bases at V and 2 bases at J, with 16 bases between. The germline gives CDR1 LNHDA, CDR2 SQIVND (reference sequence). The CDR3 contains 15 residues. The CDR3 reads CASSPKTVFNYGYTF. The CDR3 bases are TGTGCCAGTAGCCCGAAGACAGTTTTCAACTATGGCTACACCTTC.

This chain links TRBV4-3 with TRBJ2-2, with TRBD1 identical over 11 bases. Looked up from germline, CDR1 is LGHNA and CDR2 is YSLEER. The CDR3 totals 18 residues. After removal of 4 bases from V and 3 bases from J, the junction contained 10 bases not matched to a gene. In nucleotides, the CDR3 is TGCGCCAGCAGCCGCACCGAGGGGACAGGGGGTGACACCGGGGAGCTGTTTTTT. Its translation is CASSRTEGTGGDTGELFF.

The chain has TRBV11-2 and TRBJ2-5, with TRBD1 as a possible D gene (5 bases). The CDR3 has 15 amino acids. Trimming left V 2 bases short and J 5 bases short, with 15 bases between. CDR1 and CDR2 from the germline V gene are SGHAT and FQNNGV. The CDR3 loop is CASSLWASAGETQYF. DNA of the CDR3: TGTGCCAGCAGCTTATGGGCTTCCGCAGGGGAGACCCAGTACTTC.

The rearrangement joins TRBV6-4 to TRBJ2-7; D unresolved. Trimming removed 4 bases at V and 0 bases at J, with 13 bases between. There are 15 residues in the CDR3. Germline V gives CDR1 MRHNA, CDR2 SNTAGT. The CDR3 coding sequence is TGTGCCAGCAGTGTTGCGACGGAGAGCTCCTACGAGCAGTACGTC. Its protein product is CASSVATESSYEQYV.

V is TRBV2 and J is TRBJ1-5, with 9 bases fitting TRBD1. The ends lost 6 bases at V and 7 bases at J; junction bases unmatched: 10. CDR3 length: 15 amino acids. CDR1 is SNHLY, CDR2 FYNNEI, per germline. The CDR3 DNA is TGTGCCAGCAGAGAGGGACAGGGCGATAACCAGCCCCAGCATTTT. Amino acids: CASREGQGDNQPQHF. Full variable domain (remainder filled in from reference TRBV2 and TRBJ1-5): EPEVTQTPSHQVTQMGQEVILRCVPISNHLYFYWYRQILGQKVEFLVSFYNNEISEKSEIFDDQFSVERPDGSNFTLKIRSTKLEDSAMYFCASREGQGDNQPQHFGDGTRLSIL.

The chain recombines TRBV19 with TRBJ2-2; TRBD2 matches at 12 bases. V dropped 10 bases and J dropped 1; count of bases not matched to a gene: 7. The CDR3 runs 16 residues. Germline V gene sequence: CDR1 LNHDA, CDR2 SQIVND (reference sequence). DNA for the CDR3: TGTGCCACCTCTGGACTAGCGGGGATGAACACCGGGGAGCTGTTTTTT. The encoded protein is CATSGLAGMNTGELFF.

This chain uses TRBV29-1 with TRBJ2-2; TRBD1 might be the D (5 bases). Germline CDR1 is SQVTM and CDR2 is ANQGSEA. This CDR3 is built from 13 residues. Trimming shortened V by 7 bases and J by 6 bases, and 15 bases separated the two germline ends. The chain's CDR3 is CSAGHLGSGELFF. CDR3 nucleotides: TGCAGCGCCGGACATTTAGGCTCCGGGGAGCTGTTTTTT.

The genes are TRBV4-1 and TRBJ2-5; a weak D match, TRBD1 (5 bases). Germline CDR1 MGHRA, CDR2 YSYEKL. The CDR3 has 17 residues. V dropped 0 bases and J dropped 1 base, with 15 bases sitting between them. The CDR3 loop is CASSQDAPLGLQETQYF. Written as DNA, the CDR3 is TGCGCCAGCAGCCAAGACGCCCCTTTGGGGCTCCAAGAGACCCAGTACTTC.

The J gene is TRBJ2-3, the V gene TRBV5-1, with D possibly matching TRBD2 (6 bases). Per the germline V gene, CDR1 is SGHRS and CDR2 is YFSETQ. The CDR3 contains 17 residues. Trimming stripped 4 bases from V and 0 bases from J, with 18 bases between. The CDR3 reads CASSTDPGETSTDTQYF. CDR3 in DNA: TGCGCCAGCAGCACAGACCCGGGGGAAACTAGCACAGATACGCAGTATTTT.

The V call is TRBV27, the J call TRBJ2-7; 10 positions agree with TRBD2. V dropped 10 bases and J dropped 3; count of bases not matched to a gene: 6. CDR3 length: 13 residues. The germline V gene encodes CDR1 MNHEY and CDR2 SMNVEV (reference sequence). CDR3 sequence reads: CATRTSGLYEQYF. CDR3 DNA: TGTGCCACGCGGACTAGCGGCCTCTACGAGCAGTACTTC.

This clone was seen a single time. The chain has TRBV9 and TRBJ1-5, with D maybe TRBD1 (6 bases). The ends were cut back, 2 bases at V and 6 bases at J, with 12 bases in the middle. Germline V gene sequence: CDR1 SGDLS, CDR2 YYNGEE. The CDR3 length is 14 residues. The CDR3, as DNA: TGTGCCAGCAGCGTGGGGGGAGGGGGTCAGCCCCAGCATTTT. Encoded protein: CASSVGGGGQPQHF.

Here the CDR3 DNA reads TGTGCCACCAGCAGAGATCTTCTGACTGCCCTCCACTTT. This encodes CATSRDLLTALHF. V is TRBV15 and J is TRBJ1-6; D unclear. The CDR3 is made up of 13 amino acids. The germline V gene has CDR1 LNHNV and CDR2 YYDKDF (reference sequence). V was trimmed by 0 bases and J by 14 bases, leaving 11 bases between them.

The chain couples TRBV19 to TRBJ2-3, with 10 bases matching TRBD2. This CDR3 comprises 14 residues. Germline-derived CDR1 and CDR2 are LNHDA and SQIVND (reference sequence). V lost 8 bases, J lost 4 bases, and 6 bases stayed unmatched. This CDR3 is CASGSGGASDTQYF. The DNA of the CDR3 is TGTGCCAGTGGAAGCGGGGGGGCCTCAGATACGCAGTATTTT.

This sequence joins TRBV7-2 and TRBJ1-5, with a tentative D call TRBD1 (6 bases). Trimming took 3 bases from V and 7 from J, leaving 16 bases between them. Per the germline V gene, CDR1 is SGHTA and CDR2 is FQGNSA. CDR3 length: 15 amino acids. In DNA form, the CDR3 reads TGTGCCAGCAGCTTGGGGCAGGGGTCAGGACAGCCCCAGCATTTT. Its protein product is CASSLGQGSGQPQHF. Variable domain in full (rest from reference TRBV7-2 and TRBJ1-5): GAGVSQSPSNKVTEKGKDVELRCDPISGHTALYWYRQSLGQGLEFLIYFQGNSAPDKSGLPSDRFSAERTGGSVSTLTIQRTQQEDSAVYLCASSLGQGSGQPQHFGDGTRLSIL.

The V and J genes are TRBV7-3 and TRBJ2-3; D may be TRBD2 (6 bases). The V gene lost 2 bases and the J gene lost 1 base, with 7 bases spanning the gap. The CDR3 sequence is 14 residues long. Germline CDR1 and CDR2: SGHTA and FQGTGA. CDR3 nucleotides: TGTGCCAGCAGCTTACGCGGGGGCACAGATACGCAGTATTTT. It encodes CASSLRGGTDTQYF.

The gene calls are TRBV5-1 and TRBJ2-5, with TRBD2 matching over 11 bases. The CDR3 runs 16 residues. The germline CDR1 and CDR2 sequences are SGHRS and YFSETQ. V shed 4 bases, J shed 5 bases, and the junction held 10 bases outside the gene matches. CDR3 DNA sequence: TGCGCCAGCAGCGAAAATAGCGGGGGGGCCGTGGAGACCCAGTACTTC. This encodes CASSENSGGAVETQYF.